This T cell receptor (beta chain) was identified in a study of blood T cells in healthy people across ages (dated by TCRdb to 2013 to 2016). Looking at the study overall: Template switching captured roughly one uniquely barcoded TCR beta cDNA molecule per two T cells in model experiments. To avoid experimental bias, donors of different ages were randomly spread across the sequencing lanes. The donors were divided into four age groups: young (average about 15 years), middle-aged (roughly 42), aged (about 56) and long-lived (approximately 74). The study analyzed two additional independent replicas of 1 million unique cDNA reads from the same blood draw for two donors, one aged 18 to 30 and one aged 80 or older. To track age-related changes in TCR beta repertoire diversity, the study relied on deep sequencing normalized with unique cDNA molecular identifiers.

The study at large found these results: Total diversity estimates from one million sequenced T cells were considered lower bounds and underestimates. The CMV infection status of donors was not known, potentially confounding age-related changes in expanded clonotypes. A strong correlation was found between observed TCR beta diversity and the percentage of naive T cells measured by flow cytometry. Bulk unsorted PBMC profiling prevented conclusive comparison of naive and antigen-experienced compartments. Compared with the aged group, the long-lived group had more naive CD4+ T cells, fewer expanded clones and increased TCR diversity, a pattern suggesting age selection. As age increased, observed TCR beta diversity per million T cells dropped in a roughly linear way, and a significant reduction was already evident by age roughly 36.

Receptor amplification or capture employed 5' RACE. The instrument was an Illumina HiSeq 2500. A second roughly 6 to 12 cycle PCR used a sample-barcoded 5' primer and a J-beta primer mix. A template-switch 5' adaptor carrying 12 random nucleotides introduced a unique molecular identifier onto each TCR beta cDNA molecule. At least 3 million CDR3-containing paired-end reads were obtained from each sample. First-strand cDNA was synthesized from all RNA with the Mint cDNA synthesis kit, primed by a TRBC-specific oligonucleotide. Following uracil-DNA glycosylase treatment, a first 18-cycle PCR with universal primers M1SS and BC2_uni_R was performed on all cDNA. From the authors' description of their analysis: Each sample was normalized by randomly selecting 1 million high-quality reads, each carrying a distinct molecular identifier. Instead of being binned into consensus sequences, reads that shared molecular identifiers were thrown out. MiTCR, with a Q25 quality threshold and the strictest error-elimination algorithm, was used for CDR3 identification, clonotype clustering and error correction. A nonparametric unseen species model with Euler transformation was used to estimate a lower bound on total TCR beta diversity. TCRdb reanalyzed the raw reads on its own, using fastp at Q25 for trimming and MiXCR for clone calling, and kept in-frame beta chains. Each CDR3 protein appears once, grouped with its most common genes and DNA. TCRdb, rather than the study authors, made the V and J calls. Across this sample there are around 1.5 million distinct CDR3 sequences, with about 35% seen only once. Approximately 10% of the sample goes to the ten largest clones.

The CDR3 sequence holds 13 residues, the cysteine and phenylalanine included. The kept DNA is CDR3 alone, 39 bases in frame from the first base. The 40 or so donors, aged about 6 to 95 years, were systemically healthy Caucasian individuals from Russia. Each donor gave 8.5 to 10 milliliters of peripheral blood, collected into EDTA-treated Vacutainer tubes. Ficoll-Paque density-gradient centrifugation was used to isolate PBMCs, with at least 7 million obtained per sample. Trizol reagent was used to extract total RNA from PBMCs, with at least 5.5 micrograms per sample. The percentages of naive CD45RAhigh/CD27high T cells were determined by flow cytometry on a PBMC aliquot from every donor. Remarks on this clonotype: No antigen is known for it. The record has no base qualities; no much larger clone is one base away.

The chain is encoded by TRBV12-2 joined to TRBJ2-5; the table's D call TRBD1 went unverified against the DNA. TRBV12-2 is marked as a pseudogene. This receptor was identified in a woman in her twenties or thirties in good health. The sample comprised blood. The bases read TGTGCAAGTCGCTTAGAACCCCGGGAGACCCAGTACTTC. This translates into CASRLEPRETQYF.